This T cell receptor beta chain was sequenced in a study of shared clonotypes between healthy human individuals (dated by TCRdb to between 2020 and 2021). Looking at the study overall: The cohort comprised two women and a few men aged 18 to 49 years. Different laboratories and diverse techniques were used to prepare libraries and sequence TCR repertoires, to increase sequencing depth and limit assay-specific biases. For each donor, CD4 naive and CD4 memory were each given three plates, CD8 naive was given two plates, and CD8 memory was given one plate. Each donor's leukapheresis produced roughly between roughly 0.94 and 9.5 billion PBMCs. The study deeply sequenced blood TCR repertoires of several healthy adults to estimate repertoire size and the extent of clonotype sharing between individuals. Overall results and qualifications from the work: Only blood was sampled, and tissue TCR repertoires likely differ from those in blood. Because the study included only a small number of donors, the genetic and exposure-history diversity represented was limited. When several donors were compared, the shared fraction of clonotypes was roughly 5% for naive CD4, over 3% for naive CD8, 2% to 2.5% for memory CD4, and less than 0.5% for memory CD8. Pairwise subsampling indicated that sequencing depth was expected to affect the degree of clonotype sharing among donors. Compared with non-shared clonotypes, the clonotypes found in all four sorted-subset donors had higher generation probabilities. Naive subsets generally had larger estimated clonotype richness than memory subsets did. Incomplete sequencing was indicated by rarefaction of sorted-subset datasets, despite the large sequencing depth.

The donors were healthy, HIV-negative adults who had no recently reported acute infections or vaccinations. Only Caucasian adults living in Nashville, Tennessee, USA were represented among the donors. CD4+ T cells were enriched by magnetic negative selection; naive cells were then positively selected on CD45RA, and the negative fraction formed the memory subset. After blood collection by leukapheresis, PBMCs were isolated using Ficoll-Histopaque density gradient centrifugation and then cryopreserved in the vapor phase of liquid nitrogen. Analytical flow cytometry was used to check the purity and quantity of every magnetically sorted T cell population. Genomic DNA was isolated from every sorted fraction and measured by UV absorbance on a Nanodrop 2000c. According to the germline V gene, CDR1 reads ENHRY and CDR2 reads SYGVKD. From cysteine to phenylalanine, the CDR3 is 12 amino acids long. The entry retains the CDR3 DNA only, 36 bases that are in frame from base 1. The V and J ends are trimmed by 6 bases and 5 bases, leaving 11 bases between them.

TCR CDR3 regions were amplified from genomic DNA by multiplex PCR using the deep immunoSEQ assay. Extracted genomic DNA from each cell subset was spread evenly across all wells of several immunoSEQ 96-well plates, with each plate serving as a replicate. Each replicate PCR for sorted subsets received about 0.2 ug genomic DNA, equal to tens of thousands of T cell genomes. Purified libraries were quantified with a Qubit 3.0 fluorometer, sized on a Bioanalyzer 2100, and re-quantified with the KAPA Library Quantification kit. Every immunoSEQ 96-well plate was sequenced on a separate single-read 150-cycle Illumina NextSeq 550 flow cell. The paper's processing steps were these. Because only junctional sequences without quality scores were contained in the immunoSEQ output, filtering matching that applied to full-length reads could not be performed. Sequences were annotated with PyIR, a Python wrapper for IgBLAST v1.9, using IMGT germline references to assign V/J genes and CDR3. Reads were filtered out if the reads had weak V/J assignments (E-value above 1e-6), no CDR3, stop codons, out-of-frame junctions, or ambiguous translated residues. V3J clonotypes were defined as sequences sharing the same inferred V gene, J gene, and CDR3 amino acid sequence. Percentage overlap between repertoires was calculated by dividing the number of shared unique clonotypes by the size of the smaller repertoire. Three approaches were used to assess repertoire richness: RTK rarefaction, the Chao1 estimator, and Recon v2.1 estimates of unobserved clonotypes. Generation probabilities for all TCRbeta clonotypes obtained by the gDNA method from a handful of donors were computed using OLGA. TCRdb took over this immuneACCESS table, retaining in-frame rearrangements with V and J assigned. Such tables are incomplete; in checked studies, under half of the missing clones stem from an unresolved V gene, and the remainder is unexplained. The V and J calls and clone size come from that table; D and trimming were worked out from the DNA. Recorded for this sample are about 1.1 million clones; 78% of them occurred a single time. The ten largest clones take up more than 0.5% of the sample.

This clone was picked up many times. Its cognate antigen has yet to be identified. Per-base quality was not reported, and no clone a single base away is much larger than it. This TCR was sampled from a man younger than 30 in good health. Some clones in this sample may be carry-over from other donors' samples. The source material was memory CD4+ T cells from PBMCs. The cell subset or site label of this sample denotes: CD45RA-negative fraction. The rearranged segments are TRBV10-3 and TRBJ2-7; the D gene is not confidently resolved. The CDR3 is CAISAFSDEQYF. The sequence in DNA is TGTGCCATCAGCGCATTTTCGGACGAGCAGTACTTC.